This TCR beta chain was documented in a study of shared clonotypes between healthy human individuals. Points from the study as a whole: Shared across a handful of donors were around 5% of the naive CD4 clonotypes.

In the naive CD8 group, cells lacked CD45RO and were positively selected for CCR7, so terminally differentiated effector memory CD45RA+ cells were left out. Note on this clone: The antigen is not known.

This CDR3 region has 18 residues. The germline CDR1 and CDR2 sequences are SGHDN and FVKESK. Trimming at V came to 0 bases and at J to 4 bases, leaving 8 bases not matched to a gene. Only in-frame clones appear in the TCRdb table, and some are missing; sequencing was by immunoSEQ multiplex PCR. This table has 760,000 or so clones, just over 95% appearing once. The sequence derives from a man aged 30 to 39 in good health. Source material: naive CD8+ T cells sorted from blood. The gene calls are TRBV14 and TRBJ2-1, with 11 bases that match TRBD2. This CDR3 reads CASSQDLASGRYYNEQFF. The DNA of the CDR3 is TGTGCCAGCAGCCAAGATTTGGCTAGCGGGAGGTATTACAATGAGCAGTTCTTC.